This section outlines one T cell receptor beta chain sequence together with its context. The data stem from a study of T-cell reconstitution after alpha-beta-depleted transplantation in children. The TCRbeta library incorporated unique molecular identifiers. TCRdb fed the PCR reads into MiXCR, producing one record per CDR3 protein. The data hold about 500,000 distinct CDR3 sequences, with approximately 32% observed a single time. The CDR3 totals 16 residues. The germline CDR1 and CDR2 sequences are MNHEY and SMNVEV (reference sequence). After removal of 5 bases from V and 5 bases from J, the junction contained 9 bases not matched to a gene.

Here the sequenced sample was PBMCs from the stem cell graft donor, taken from the stem cell graft. The chain links TRBV27 to TRBJ2-1; TRBD2 agrees at 10 bases. The TCR originated in a human donor who donated a stem cell graft to a child with aplastic anemia. CDR3 nucleotides: TGTGCCAGCAGTGTACACGGGACTAGCGCAAACAATGAGCAGTTCTTC. It specifies CASSVHGTSANNEQFF.